The rows below give T cell receptor beta chains drawn from one sample of a study of blood T cell repertoires in COVID-19. Clones were sequenced by immunoSEQ multiplex PCR, and TCRdb holds only the in-frame ones, with some missing. Altogether 220,000 or so clones are present, more than 85% being singletons, with the ten largest covering 0.82%. Sequenced sample: peripheral blood. These receptors all stem from a man between 60 and 75 years old with COVID-19, enrolled during active disease. Both conserved end residues are part of each CDR3. Rows may omit the clone size; those that give it use once, few, many or a size class.

TRBV7-3	NA	TRBJ2-2	CASSLPGQGRRGELFF
TRBV3-1/TRBV3-2	once	TRBJ1-1	CASSLRGGGTEAFF
TRBV19	NA	TRBJ2-2	CASSKQIANTGELFF
TRBV11-2	NA	TRBJ2-7	CASSPSGGAREQYF
TRBV19	NA	TRBJ1-6	CASSIQGADSPLHF
TRBV29-1	NA	TRBJ1-4	CSVLAGVGEKLFF
TRBV6-2/TRBV6-3	NA	TRBJ2-7	CASSWTPGGQYF
TRBV25-1	NA	TRBJ2-6	CASSDPRTGYGANVLTF
TRBV10-2	NA	TRBJ1-3	CASSPSGTGSNRNTIYF
TRBV11-2	NA	TRBJ1-2	CASSLGGANYGYTF
TRBV2	NA	TRBJ2-1	CASSDFNEQFF
TRBV5-1	NA	TRBJ2-3	CASSYGLAGVADTQYF
TRBV7-3	NA	TRBJ2-3	CASSLTVTSGPTDTQYF
TRBV11-2	NA	TRBJ2-1	CASSLSSVRYNEQFF
TRBV4-3	NA	TRBJ1-6	CASSQESRSYNSPLHF
TRBV18	NA	TRBJ1-4	CASSPTTGYNEKLFF
TRBV4-2	NA	TRBJ2-7	CASSQRTGGLYEQYF
TRBV19	NA	TRBJ2-3	CASSIGGRPDTQYF
TRBV27	NA	TRBJ1-4	CASSLHPDSTNEKLFF
TRBV7-2	NA	TRBJ2-7	CASSLGGGAAYEQYF
TRBV6-5	NA	TRBJ2-2	CASVRGAANTGELFF
TRBV19	NA	TRBJ2-7	CASSRQGNSYEQYF
TRBV29-1	NA	TRBJ1-4	CSVGGRGHEKLFF
TRBV12-3/TRBV12-4	NA	TRBJ2-1	CASSLTEYNEQFF
TRBV7-9	NA	TRBJ2-7	CASSPGSYEQYF
TRBV3-1/TRBV3-2	NA	TRBJ2-2	CASSQVLASGGELFF
TRBV18	NA	TRBJ2-2	CASSLVGERGELFF
TRBV28	NA	TRBJ2-7	CASSLVQGGSYEQYF
TRBV19	once	TRBJ1-5	CASSIARQPQHF
TRBV7-3	few	TRBJ2-3	CASSLTSGQGTDTQYF
TRBV9	NA	TRBJ2-5	CASSVSTYFQETQYF
TRBV12-5	NA	TRBJ2-7	CASALDRGDYEQYF
TRBV5-4	NA	TRBJ1-3	CASSLGDRIPSSGNTIYF
TRBV5-1	NA	TRBJ2-1	CASSLSREGGFRKYNEQFF
TRBV10-3	NA	TRBJ1-1	CAISEKGQLTEAFF
TRBV4-1	NA	TRBJ2-5	CASSQDRFETQYF
TRBV2	NA	TRBJ1-4	CASTRDGGVEEKLFF
TRBV5-1	NA	TRBJ2-7	CASSLNPGTGYNEQYF
TRBV5-1	NA	TRBJ2-3	CASSRGADTQYF
TRBV7-7	NA	TRBJ1-1	CASSKDRNTEAFF
TRBV11-2	NA	TRBJ2-3	CASNPAPIAYPSTDTQYF
TRBV7-2	NA	TRBJ2-3	CASSSNPSGGATDTQYF
TRBV6-5	NA	TRBJ2-3	CASKGYRNTDTQYF
TRBV7-2	NA	TRBJ2-2	CASSLSRRQLNTGELFF
TRBV11-3	NA	TRBJ1-3	CASSSSGTANTIYF
TRBV28	NA	TRBJ2-7	CASRYRYEQYF
TRBV10-3	NA	TRBJ2-7	CAISEGLAGSSEQYF
TRBV5-1	NA	TRBJ1-1	CASSSENRGDTEAFF
TRBV19	NA	TRBJ1-1	CASSHFGRGHTEAFF
TRBV7-2	NA	TRBJ1-2	CASSLALYNYGYTF
TRBV5-1	NA	TRBJ2-7	CASSPSAGAEEQYF
TRBV4-1	NA	TRBJ2-5	CASSLGQGVYQETQYF
TRBV11-2	once	TRBJ1-1	CASSLLSWGGDTEAFF